Each of the 20 T cell receptor beta chains below was sequenced from the same sample in a study of graft-versus-host responses after intestinal transplantation. TCRdb's table, derived via immunoSEQ multiplex PCR, lists solely in-frame clones and lacks some. The sample has approximately 60,000 clones, approximately 90% seen once. The sequences come from PBMCs, collected 26 days after transplant. The source of these receptors is a human patient who received an intestinal transplant, so some T cells may come from the graft donor.

The V call is TRBV19, the J call TRBJ1-5; TRBD1 might be the D (6 bases). Looked up from germline, CDR1 is LNHDA and CDR2 is SQIVND (reference sequence). Trimming shortened V by 0 bases and J by 2 bases, and 8 bases separated the two germline ends. CDR3 length: 15 residues. CDR3: CASSIDRGGNQPQHF. In DNA, the CDR3 is TGTGCCAGTAGTATAGACAGGGGTGGCAATCAGCCCCAGCATTTT.

The chain couples TRBV6-5 to TRBJ2-7; D possibly corresponds to TRBD2 (5 bases). With 2 bases removed from V and 3 bases from J, the gap between germline ends came to 8 bases. Germline V CDR1 and CDR2: MNHEY, SVGAGI. This CDR3 is built from 13 residues. CDR3 in DNA: TGTGCCAGCAGTTACGCGGGCCTCTACGAGCAGTACTTC. Its translation is CASSYAGLYEQYF.

The CDR3 DNA is TGTGCCAGCAGTCCAGATTCCGGGACAGGGGGAAAATCCTACGAGCAGTACGTC. It yields the protein CASSPDSGTGGKSYEQYV. This chain connects TRBV27 to TRBJ2-7; 11 nucleotides align to TRBD1. CDR3 length: 18 amino acids. The trim removed 5 bases at V and 1 base at J, leaving 13 bases unmatched. Germline values: CDR1 MNHEY, CDR2 SMNVEV (reference sequence).

This sequence joins TRBV5-1 and TRBJ1-2; the D gene is possibly TRBD1 (5 bases). Per the germline V gene, CDR1 is SGHRS and CDR2 is YFSETQ. The length of the CDR3 is 14 residues. V was trimmed by 0 bases and J by 7 bases, leaving 13 bases between them. CDR3 loop: CASSLDGGTIGYTF. The CDR3 DNA reads as TGCGCCAGCAGCTTGGACGGGGGGACTATTGGCTACACCTTC.

The chain is built from TRBV27 and TRBJ1-6; D unresolved. The germline V and J ends were trimmed by 2 bases and 12 bases, with 14 bases remaining between them. CDR3 length: 14 residues. Germline lookup yields CDR1 MNHEY and CDR2 SMNVEV (reference sequence). The CDR3 protein is CASSLTDEGRPLHF. DNA of the CDR3: TGTGCCAGCAGTTTAACCGATGAGGGAAGACCCCTCCACTTT.

The chain is built from TRBV7-9 and TRBJ1-3; tentative D call: TRBD1 (6 bases). The CDR3 is 15 residues long. The V end lost 2 bases, the J end lost 3 bases, and 11 bases lay between the germline ends. Germline lookup yields CDR1 SEHNR and CDR2 FQNEAQ (reference sequence). The CDR3 DNA reads as TGTGCCAGCAGCTTACAAGGGGGTGATGGAAACACCATATATTTT. This encodes CASSLQGGDGNTIYF.

The chain links TRBV27 to TRBJ2-3; D is uncertain. Trimming took off 4 bases at V and 1 base at J, with 6 bases between the two ends. The CDR3 is made up of 13 amino acids. CDR1 is MNHEY, CDR2 SMNVEV, per germline (reference sequence). The CDR3 protein is CASSSCCTDTQYF. DNA of the CDR3: TGTGCCAGCAGTTCATGTTGCACAGATACGCAGTATTTT.

The V gene is TRBV5-1, the J gene TRBJ1-1; 8 bases match TRBD1. The germline CDR1 and CDR2 sequences are SGHRS and YFSETQ. J lost 0 bases, V lost 2 bases, and 6 bases had no gene match. CDR3 length: 16 amino acids. CDR3 residues: CASSLSGTGMNTEAFF. The CDR3 DNA is TGCGCCAGCAGCTTATCCGGGACAGGCATGAACACTGAAGCTTTCTTT.

This rearrangement joins TRBV6-5 to TRBJ2-5, with D possibly TRBD2 on 5 matching bases. The V and J ends lost 7 bases and 2 bases respectively, with 17 bases between them. The CDR3 has 15 amino acids. Germline CDR1 and CDR2: MNHEY and SVGAGI. The DNA for the CDR3 is TGTGCCAGCACCTCAGTTCGGGGTCAGCAAGAGACCCAGTACTTC. It translates to CASTSVRGQQETQYF.

J is TRBJ1-5 and V is TRBV2, with D possibly being TRBD1 (5 bases). This CDR3 is built from 14 residues. Germline V gene sequence: CDR1 SNHLY, CDR2 FYNNEI. The V end lost 4 bases, the J end lost 5 bases, and 12 bases lay between the germline ends. CDR3 sequence reads: CASSGLWGDQPQHF. Here the CDR3 DNA reads TGTGCCAGCAGTGGTCTCTGGGGGGATCAGCCCCAGCATTTT.

This clone was counted a few times. V is TRBV5-4 and J is TRBJ2-7; possibly TRBD2 for D (6 bases). Trimming removed 0 bases at V and 2 bases at J, with 9 bases between. This CDR3 has 14 residues. Per germline, CDR1 SGHNT and CDR2 YYREEE (reference sequence). DNA of the CDR3: TGTGCCAGCAGCTTGGGACTAGGTACCTACGAGCAGTACGTC. Translation gives CASSLGLGTYEQYV.

The J gene is TRBJ2-4, the V gene TRBV28; D uncertain. CDR1 and CDR2 (germline): MDHEN, SYDVKM. This CDR3 is 15 amino acids long. V was clipped by 6 bases and J by 0 bases, with 12 bases between them. The CDR3 loop reads CASSEEPGAKNIQYF. The CDR3 DNA follows: TGTGCCAGCAGCGAAGAACCGGGAGCCAAAAACATTCAGTACTTC.

The V call is TRBV6-6, the J call TRBJ1-4, with TRBD1 as a possible D gene (5 bases). V gave up 8 bases and J gave up 5 bases, with 15 bases separating them. CDR1 is MNHNY and CDR2 is SVGAGI in the germline V gene (reference sequence). CDR3 length: 14 amino acids. The CDR3 sequence: CASQRPGINEKLFF. The CDR3 nucleotides are TGTGCCAGCCAAAGGCCAGGGATAAATGAAAAACTGTTTTTT.

This clone occurred once. Mismatch with germline at one junction end may stem from a read error. CDR3 sequence: CASSLSSLGTGDTGETQYF. In DNA, the CDR3 is TGTGCTAGCAGCTTATCCAGCCTCGGGACAGGGGACACTGGGGAGACCCAGTACTTC. J is TRBJ2-5 and V is TRBV7-7, with 10 bases aligning to TRBD1. Germline V gene lookup returns CDR1 SSHAT and CDR2 FNYEAQ (reference sequence). CDR3 length: 19 residues.

The V gene is TRBV4-1, the J gene TRBJ2-5; 7 bases map to TRBD1. There are 14 residues in the CDR3. Per the germline V gene, CDR1 is MGHRA and CDR2 is YSYEKL. The V segment lost 5 bases and the J segment 3 bases; nucleotides outside the gene matches: 6. The CDR3 spells CASSTITGEETQYF. The CDR3 region has the DNA TGCGCCAGCAGCACAATTACAGGGGAAGAGACCCAGTACTTC.

V is TRBV7-9 and J is TRBJ1-1; 11 bases line up with TRBD1. V trimming: 6 bases; J trimming: 1 base; junction bases outside the gene matches: 7. CDR1 is SEHNR and CDR2 is FQNEAQ in the germline V gene (reference sequence). The CDR3 contains 16 residues. The CDR3, as DNA: TGTGCCAGCAGGAAGGACAGGGGGCCTGGGAACACTGAAGCTTTCTTT. Translation gives CASRKDRGPGNTEAFF.

This chain uses TRBV6-6 with TRBJ2-7, with D perhaps TRBD1 (5 bases). V dropped 5 bases and J dropped 6 bases, with 11 bases sitting between them. Germline V gene data show CDR1 as MNHNY and CDR2 as SVGAGI (reference sequence). The CDR3 runs to 12 residues. Here the CDR3 DNA reads TGTGCCAGCAGTACAGGACACCTCGAGCAGTACGTC. Its protein product is CASSTGHLEQYV.

The rearrangement links TRBV13 to TRBJ2-3, with TRBD1 matching 9 bases. Germline V gives CDR1 PRHDT, CDR2 FYEKMQ (reference sequence). This CDR3 contains 16 residues. V was clipped by 3 bases and J by 4 bases; unmatched bases: 8. The DNA of the CDR3 is TGTGCCAGCAGCTTTGGAGGGACAGGGTCCGCAGATACGCAGTATTTT. Residues: CASSFGGTGSADTQYF.

The chain carries TRBV5-4 and TRBJ2-5, with 8 nucleotides matching TRBD2. This CDR3 comprises 15 residues. The ends lost 0 bases at V and 2 bases at J; junction bases unmatched: 3. CDR1 is SGHNT and CDR2 is YYREEE in the germline V gene (reference sequence). The CDR3 coding sequence is TGTGCCAGCAGCTTGGCGATAGCGGGACAAGAGACCCAGTACTTC. Translated, it gives CASSLAIAGQETQYF.

This chain uses TRBV7-6 with TRBJ1-4, with D possibly TRBD1 on 6 matching bases. The CDR3 runs to 15 residues. Germline V gene data show CDR1 as SGHVS and CDR2 as FNYEAQ. Trimming took 5 bases from V and 6 from J, leaving 16 bases between them. The CDR3 protein is CASSKAAGADEKLFF. The CDR3 coding sequence is TGTGCCAGCAGCAAAGCCGCGGGGGCTGATGAAAAACTGTTTTTT.